The clone carrying this T cell receptor (beta chain) was counted a few times. Antigen unknown. The source of the sample is a study of blood T cells in healthy people across ages. Per the germline V gene, CDR1 is MGHRA and CDR2 is YSYEKL. The CDR3 contains 14 residues. The V segment lost 3 bases and the J segment 7 bases; nucleotides outside the gene matches: 5. Findings of the study overall: Strong correlation was found linking TCR beta diversity to naive T cell percentage.

PCR was performed a second time for roughly 7 to 12 cycles using a sample-barcoded 5' primer and a J-beta primer mix. All samples yielded 2.5 million or more CDR3-containing paired-end reads. TCRdb recomputed calls from the 5' RACE reads with MiXCR, one row per CDR3 protein. The data show roughly 700,000 distinct CDR3 sequences, about 25% seen once. The same data also contributed to another study, on T cells of mothers and their children. As that study records: Donors were a few healthy Caucasian mothers and their six children. All extracted RNA went into cDNA synthesis, 1.5 ug per 15 ul.

The origin of this receptor is a boy under 18 in good health. The specimen was blood. The chain employs TRBV4-1 and TRBJ2-1, with TRBD2 identical over 8 bases. The CDR3 region has the DNA TGCGCCAGCAGCCACCCCGGGACTAGGAATGAGCAGTTCTTC. This codes for CASSHPGTRNEQFF.